The entry that follows covers one TCR beta chain sequence. The sample originates from a study of blood T cell repertoires in COVID-19. Looking at the study overall: Acute-phase and convalescent COVID-19 samples originated in the United States, Italy and Spain.

Two negative PCRs, clearance, or symptom resolution characterized the recovered Cohort 3 donors. J was trimmed by 4 bases and V by 2 bases; bases with no gene match: 3. Germline CDR1 and CDR2: MNHEY and SMNVEV (reference sequence). The CDR3 runs to 14 residues. The table came from immunoSEQ multiplex PCR; TCRdb's copy has only in-frame clones and leaves some out. The sample has roughly 220,000 clones, 88% seen once. Sequenced material: PBMCs or T cells enriched from blood (not recorded which). The chain has TRBV27 and TRBJ1-1; TRBD1 matches 8 bases. The receptor comes from a woman in her 30s who had recovered from COVID-19. CDR3 nucleotides: TGTGCCAGCAGTTTAGCAGGGGGCGGCACTGAAGCTTTCTTT. It yields the protein CASSLAGGGTEAFF.